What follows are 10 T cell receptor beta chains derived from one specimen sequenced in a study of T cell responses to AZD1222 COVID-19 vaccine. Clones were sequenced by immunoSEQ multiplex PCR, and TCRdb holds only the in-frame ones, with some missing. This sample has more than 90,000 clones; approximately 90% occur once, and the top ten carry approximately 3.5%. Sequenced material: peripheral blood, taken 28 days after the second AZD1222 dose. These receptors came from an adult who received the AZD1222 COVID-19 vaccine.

The CDR3 nucleotides are TGTGCCAGCAGTTACTCTACAGGGGTGGATCAGCCCCAGCATTTT. It specifies CASSYSTGVDQPQHF. The rearrangement joins TRBV6-5 to TRBJ1-5; 7 bases fit TRBD1. CDR1 MNHEY and CDR2 SVGAGI come from the germline V gene. CDR3 size: 15 residues. Losses at the gene ends were 0 bases for V and 5 bases for J; bases not matched to a gene: 4.

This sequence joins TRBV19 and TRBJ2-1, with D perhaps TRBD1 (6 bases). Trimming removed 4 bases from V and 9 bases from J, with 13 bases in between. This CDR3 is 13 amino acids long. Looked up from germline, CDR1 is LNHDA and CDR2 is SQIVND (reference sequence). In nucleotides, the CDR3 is TGTGCCAGTAGTACAAAAAAGGGGGTTGAGCAGTTCTTC. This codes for CASSTKKGVEQFF.

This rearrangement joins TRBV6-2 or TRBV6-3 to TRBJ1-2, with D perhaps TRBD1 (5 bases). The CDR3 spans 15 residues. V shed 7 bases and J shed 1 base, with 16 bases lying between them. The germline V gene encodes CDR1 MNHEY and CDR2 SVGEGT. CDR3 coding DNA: TGTGCCAGCAACCCCGACTGGGGACTTAACTATGGCTACACCTTC. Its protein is CASNPDWGLNYGYTF.

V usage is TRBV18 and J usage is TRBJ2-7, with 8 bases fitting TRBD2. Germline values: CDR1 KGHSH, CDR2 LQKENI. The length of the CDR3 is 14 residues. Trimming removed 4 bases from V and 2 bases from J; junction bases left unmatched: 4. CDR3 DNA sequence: TGTGCCAGCTCACGCGCGGGGGGTCCCTACGAGCAGTACTTC. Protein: CASSRAGGPYEQYF.

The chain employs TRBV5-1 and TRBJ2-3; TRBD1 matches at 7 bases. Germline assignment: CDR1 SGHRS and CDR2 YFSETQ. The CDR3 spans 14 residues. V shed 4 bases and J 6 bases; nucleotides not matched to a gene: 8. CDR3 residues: CASSRDRVGDTQYF. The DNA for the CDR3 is TGCGCCAGCAGCCGTGACAGGGTTGGGGATACGCAGTATTTT.

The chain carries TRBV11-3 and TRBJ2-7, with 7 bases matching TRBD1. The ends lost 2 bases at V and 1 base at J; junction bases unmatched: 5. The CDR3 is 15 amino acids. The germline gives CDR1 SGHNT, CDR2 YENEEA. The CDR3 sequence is CASSLQGESSYEQYF. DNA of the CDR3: TGTGCCAGCAGCTTACAGGGGGAGAGTTCCTACGAGCAGTACTTC.

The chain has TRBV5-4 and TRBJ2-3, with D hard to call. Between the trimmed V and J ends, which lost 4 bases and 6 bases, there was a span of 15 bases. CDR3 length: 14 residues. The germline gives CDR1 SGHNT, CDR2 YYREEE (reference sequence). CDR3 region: CASSPPGLQDTQYF. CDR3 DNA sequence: TGTGCCAGCAGCCCTCCGGGTCTCCAGGATACGCAGTATTTT.

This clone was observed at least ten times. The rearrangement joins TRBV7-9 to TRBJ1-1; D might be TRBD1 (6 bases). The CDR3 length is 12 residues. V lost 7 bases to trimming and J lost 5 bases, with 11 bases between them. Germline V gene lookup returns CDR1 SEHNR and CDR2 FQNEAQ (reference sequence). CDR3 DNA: TGTGCCAGCACCCCCCAGGGGACTGAAGCTTTCTTT. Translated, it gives CASTPQGTEAFF.

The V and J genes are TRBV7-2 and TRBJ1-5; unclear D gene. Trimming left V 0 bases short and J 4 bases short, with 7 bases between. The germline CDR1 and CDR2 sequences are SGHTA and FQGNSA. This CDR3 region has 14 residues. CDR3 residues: CASSLAGSNQPQHF. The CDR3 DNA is TGTGCCAGCAGCTTAGCAGGCAGTAATCAGCCCCAGCATTTT. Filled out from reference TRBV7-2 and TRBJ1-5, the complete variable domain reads GAGVSQSPSNKVTEKGKDVELRCDPISGHTALYWYRQSLGQGLEFLIYFQGNSAPDKSGLPSDRFSAERTGGSVSTLTIQRTQQEDSAVYLCASSLAGSNQPQHFGDGTRLSIL.

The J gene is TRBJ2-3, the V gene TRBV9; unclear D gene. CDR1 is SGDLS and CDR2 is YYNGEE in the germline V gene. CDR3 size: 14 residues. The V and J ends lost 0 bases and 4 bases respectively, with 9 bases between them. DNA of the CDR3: TGTGCCAGCAGCGTAGCGGCAGGACCAGATACGCAGTATTTT. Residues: CASSVAAGPDTQYF.